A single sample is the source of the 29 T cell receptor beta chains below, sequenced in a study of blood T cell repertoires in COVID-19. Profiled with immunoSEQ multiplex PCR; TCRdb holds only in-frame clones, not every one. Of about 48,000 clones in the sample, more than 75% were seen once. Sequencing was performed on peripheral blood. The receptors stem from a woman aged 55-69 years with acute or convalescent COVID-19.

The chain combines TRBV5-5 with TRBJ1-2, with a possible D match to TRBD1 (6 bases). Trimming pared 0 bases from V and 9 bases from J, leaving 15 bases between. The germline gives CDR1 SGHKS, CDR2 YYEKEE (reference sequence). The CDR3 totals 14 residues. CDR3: CASSLGDGGVRYTF. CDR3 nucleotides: TGTGCCAGCAGCTTGGGGGATGGGGGCGTCCGCTACACCTTC.

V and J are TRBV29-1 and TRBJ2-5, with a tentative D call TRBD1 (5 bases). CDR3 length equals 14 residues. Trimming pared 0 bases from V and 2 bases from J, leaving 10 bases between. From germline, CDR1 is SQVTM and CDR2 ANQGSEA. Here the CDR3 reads CSVEDRRGQETQYF. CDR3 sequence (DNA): TGCAGCGTTGAAGATCGAAGGGGTCAAGAGACCCAGTACTTC.

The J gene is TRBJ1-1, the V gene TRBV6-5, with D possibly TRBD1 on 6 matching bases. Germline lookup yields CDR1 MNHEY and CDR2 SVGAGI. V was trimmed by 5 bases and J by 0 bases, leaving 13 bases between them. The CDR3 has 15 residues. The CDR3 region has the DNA TGTGCCAGCAGTCTGGGGACATTTGTGAACACTGAAGCTTTCTTT. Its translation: CASSLGTFVNTEAFF.

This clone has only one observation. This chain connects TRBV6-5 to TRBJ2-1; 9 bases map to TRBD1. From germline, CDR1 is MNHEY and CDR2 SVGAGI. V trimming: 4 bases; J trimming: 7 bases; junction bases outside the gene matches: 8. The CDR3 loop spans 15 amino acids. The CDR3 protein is CASSSGGQGVNEQFF. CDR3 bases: TGTGCCAGCAGTTCTGGGGGACAGGGTGTTAATGAGCAGTTCTTC.

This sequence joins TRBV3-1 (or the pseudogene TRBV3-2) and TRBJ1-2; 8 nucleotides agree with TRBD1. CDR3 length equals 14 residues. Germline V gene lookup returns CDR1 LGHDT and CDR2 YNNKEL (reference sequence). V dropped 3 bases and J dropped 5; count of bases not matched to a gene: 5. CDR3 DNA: TGTGCCAGCAGCCATAATAGACAGGGGTATGGCTACACCTTC. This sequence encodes CASSHNRQGYGYTF.

The CDR3 coding sequence is TGTGCCAGCTGGCGGGGAGGGACTGAAGCTTTCTTT. Translated, it gives CASWRGGTEAFF. This rearrangement joins TRBV12-3 or TRBV12-4 to TRBJ1-1, with D uncertain. This CDR3 has 12 amino acids. Trimming took 8 bases from V and 5 from J, leaving 12 bases between them.

In nucleotides, the CDR3 is TGTGCCAGCAGCTCGGACGGGGGTAGGAATGAAAAACTGTTTTTT. It encodes CASSSDGGRNEKLFF. The V and J genes are TRBV7-9 and TRBJ1-4, with D possibly being TRBD1 (5 bases). Trimming removed 4 bases at V and 5 bases at J, with 14 bases between. The CDR3 covers 15 residues. Germline CDR1 reads SEHNR; CDR2 reads FQNEAQ (reference sequence).

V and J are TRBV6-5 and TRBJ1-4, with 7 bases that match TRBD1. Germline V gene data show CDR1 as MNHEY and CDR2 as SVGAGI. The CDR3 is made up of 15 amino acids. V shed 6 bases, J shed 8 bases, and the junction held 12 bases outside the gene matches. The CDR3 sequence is CASSSGGGIGEKLFF. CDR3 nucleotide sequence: TGTGCCAGCAGCTCAGGGGGAGGTATTGGGGAAAAACTGTTTTTT.

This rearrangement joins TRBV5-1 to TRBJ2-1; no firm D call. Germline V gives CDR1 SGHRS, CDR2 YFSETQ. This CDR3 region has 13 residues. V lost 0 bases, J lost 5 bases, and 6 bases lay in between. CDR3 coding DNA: TGCGCCAGCAGCTTGGGTATAGACAATGAGCAGTTCTTC. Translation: CASSLGIDNEQFF.

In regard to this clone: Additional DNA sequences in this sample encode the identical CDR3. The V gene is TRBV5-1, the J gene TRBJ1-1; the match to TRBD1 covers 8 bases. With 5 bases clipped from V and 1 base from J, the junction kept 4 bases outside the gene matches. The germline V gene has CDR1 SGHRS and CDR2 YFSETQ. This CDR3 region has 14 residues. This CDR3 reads CASSRGQGNTEAFF. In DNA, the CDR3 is TGCGCCAGCAGTCGCGGACAGGGGAACACTGAAGCTTTCTTT.

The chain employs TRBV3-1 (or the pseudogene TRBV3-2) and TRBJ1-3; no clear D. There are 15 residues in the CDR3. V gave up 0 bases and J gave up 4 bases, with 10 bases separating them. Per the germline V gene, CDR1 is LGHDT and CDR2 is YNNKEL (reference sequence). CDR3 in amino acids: CASSQDRAGGNTIYF. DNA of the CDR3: TGTGCCAGCAGCCAAGATAGGGCGGGGGGAAACACCATATATTTT.

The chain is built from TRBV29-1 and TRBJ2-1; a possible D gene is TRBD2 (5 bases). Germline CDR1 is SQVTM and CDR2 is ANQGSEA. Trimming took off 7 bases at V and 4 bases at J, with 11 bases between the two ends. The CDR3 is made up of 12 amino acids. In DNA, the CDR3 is TGCAGCGGAGCGGACCTATACAATGAGCAGTTCTTC. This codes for CSGADLYNEQFF.

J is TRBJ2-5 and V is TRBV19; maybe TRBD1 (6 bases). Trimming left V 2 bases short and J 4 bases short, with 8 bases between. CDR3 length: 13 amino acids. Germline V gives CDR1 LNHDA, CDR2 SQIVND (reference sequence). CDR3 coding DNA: TGTGCCAGTAGTATAAGGGGGAGAGAGACCCAGTACTTC. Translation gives CASSIRGRETQYF.

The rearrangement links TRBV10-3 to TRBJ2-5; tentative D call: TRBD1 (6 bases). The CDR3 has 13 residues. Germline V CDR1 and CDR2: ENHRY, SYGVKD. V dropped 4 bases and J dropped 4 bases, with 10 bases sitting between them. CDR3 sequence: CAISVQGGETQYF. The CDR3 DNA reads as TGTGCCATCAGTGTACAGGGTGGAGAGACCCAGTACTTC.

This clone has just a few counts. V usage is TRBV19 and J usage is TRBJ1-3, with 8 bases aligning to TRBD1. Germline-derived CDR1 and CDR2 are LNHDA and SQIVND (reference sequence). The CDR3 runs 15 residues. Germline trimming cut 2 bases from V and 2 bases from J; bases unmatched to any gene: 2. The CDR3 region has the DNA TGTGCCAGTAGTATAAGGGGACAGGCTGGAAACACCATATATTTT. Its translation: CASSIRGQAGNTIYF. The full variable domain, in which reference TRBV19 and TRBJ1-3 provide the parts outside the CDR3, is DGGITQSPKYLFRKEGQNVTLSCEQNLNHDAMYWYRQDPGQGLRLIYYSQIVNDFQKGDIAEGYSVSREKKESFPLTVTSAQKNPTAFYLCASSIRGQAGNTIYFGEGSWLTVV.

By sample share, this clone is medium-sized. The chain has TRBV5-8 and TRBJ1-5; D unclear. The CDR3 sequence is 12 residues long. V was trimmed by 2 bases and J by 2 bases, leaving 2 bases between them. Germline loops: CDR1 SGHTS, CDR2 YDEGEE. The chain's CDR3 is CASSFGNQPQHF. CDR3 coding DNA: TGTGCCAGCAGCTTCGGCAATCAGCCCCAGCATTTT.

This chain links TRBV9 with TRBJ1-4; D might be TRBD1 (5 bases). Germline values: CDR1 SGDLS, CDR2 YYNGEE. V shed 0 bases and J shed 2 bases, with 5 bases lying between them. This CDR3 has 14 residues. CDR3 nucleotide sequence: TGTGCCAGCAGCGTAGCAGGGACTAATGAAAAACTGTTTTTT. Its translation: CASSVAGTNEKLFF.

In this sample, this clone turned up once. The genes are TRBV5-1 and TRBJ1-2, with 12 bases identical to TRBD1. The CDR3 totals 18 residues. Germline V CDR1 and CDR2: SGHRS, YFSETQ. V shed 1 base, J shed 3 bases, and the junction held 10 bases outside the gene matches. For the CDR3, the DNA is TGCGCCAGCAGCTTGACCGGGACAGGGGGCAGTCAAGACTATGGCTACACCTTC. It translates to CASSLTGTGGSQDYGYTF.

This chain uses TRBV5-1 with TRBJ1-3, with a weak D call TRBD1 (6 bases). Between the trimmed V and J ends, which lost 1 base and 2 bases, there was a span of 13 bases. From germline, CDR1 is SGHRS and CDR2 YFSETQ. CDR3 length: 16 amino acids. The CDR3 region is CASSLRQTGTGNTIYF. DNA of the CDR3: TGCGCCAGCAGCTTGAGGCAAACAGGGACTGGAAACACCATATATTTT.

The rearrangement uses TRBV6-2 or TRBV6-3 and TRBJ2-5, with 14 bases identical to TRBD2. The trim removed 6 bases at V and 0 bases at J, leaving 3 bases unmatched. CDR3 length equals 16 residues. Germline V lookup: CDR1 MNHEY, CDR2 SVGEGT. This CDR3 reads CASSRGLAGDQETQYF. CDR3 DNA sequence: TGTGCCAGCAGCAGGGGACTAGCGGGAGACCAAGAGACCCAGTACTTC.

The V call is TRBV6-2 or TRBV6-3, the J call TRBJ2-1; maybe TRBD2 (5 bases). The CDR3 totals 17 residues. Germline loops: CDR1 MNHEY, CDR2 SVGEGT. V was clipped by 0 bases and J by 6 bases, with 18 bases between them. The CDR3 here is CASSYSKRPLGGNEQFF. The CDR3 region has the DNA TGTGCCAGCAGTTACTCGAAACGACCACTCGGAGGCAATGAGCAGTTCTTC.

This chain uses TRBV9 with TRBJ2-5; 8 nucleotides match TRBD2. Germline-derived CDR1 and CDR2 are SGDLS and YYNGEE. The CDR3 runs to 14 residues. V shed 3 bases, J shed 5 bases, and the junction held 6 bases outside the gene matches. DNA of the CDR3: TGTGCCAGCAGCGACGGGAGGGGTACTGAGACCCAGTACTTC. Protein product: CASSDGRGTETQYF.

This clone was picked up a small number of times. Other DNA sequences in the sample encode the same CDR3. In DNA form, the CDR3 reads TGTGCCAGTAGTATCGGCGGGACCGCGAACACCGGGGAGCTGTTTTTT. It encodes CASSIGGTANTGELFF. V is TRBV19 and J is TRBJ2-2; perhaps TRBD2 as D (6 bases). The germline gives CDR1 LNHDA, CDR2 SQIVND (reference sequence). CDR3 length equals 16 residues. V lost 3 bases and J lost 0, with 11 bases in between.

The CDR3: CASSLAWRDPYEQYF. The CDR3 DNA reads as TGTGCCAGCAGCTTAGCGTGGCGGGACCCCTACGAGCAGTACTTC. This chain links TRBV7-2 with TRBJ2-7, with D possibly matching TRBD2 (6 bases). Germline V CDR1 and CDR2: SGHTA, FQGNSA. The CDR3 extends over 15 amino acids. The V and J ends lost 0 bases and 2 bases respectively, with 11 bases between them.

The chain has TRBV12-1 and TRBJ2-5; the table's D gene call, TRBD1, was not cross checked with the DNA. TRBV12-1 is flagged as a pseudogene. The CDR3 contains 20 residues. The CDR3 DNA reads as TGTGCCAGCAGCTTTCTTTATCGGTGGAACAGGGGAGACGGGAAAGAGACCCAGTACTTC. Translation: CASSFLYRWNRGDGKETQYF.

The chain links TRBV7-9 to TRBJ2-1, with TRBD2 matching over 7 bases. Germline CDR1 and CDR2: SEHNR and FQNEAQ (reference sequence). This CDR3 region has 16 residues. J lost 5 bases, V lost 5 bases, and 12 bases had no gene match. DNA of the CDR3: TGTGCCAGCAGCCGCTTTGGAGCGGGGACGAACAATGAGCAGTTCTTC. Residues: CASSRFGAGTNNEQFF.

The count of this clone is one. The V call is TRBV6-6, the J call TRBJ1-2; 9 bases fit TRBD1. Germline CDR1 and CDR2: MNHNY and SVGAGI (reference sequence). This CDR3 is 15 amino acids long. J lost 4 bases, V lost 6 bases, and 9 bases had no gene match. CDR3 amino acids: CASSPIPTGGYGYTF. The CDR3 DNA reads TGTGCCAGCAGCCCTATTCCGACAGGGGGCTATGGCTACACCTTC.

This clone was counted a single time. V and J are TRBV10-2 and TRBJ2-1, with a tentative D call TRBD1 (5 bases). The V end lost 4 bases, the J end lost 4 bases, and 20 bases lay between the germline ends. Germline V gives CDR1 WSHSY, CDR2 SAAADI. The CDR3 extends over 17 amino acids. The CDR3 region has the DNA TGCGCCAGCAGTGTGTCCTACAGGTCGAATAATTACAATGAGCAGTTCTTC. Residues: CASSVSYRSNNYNEQFF.

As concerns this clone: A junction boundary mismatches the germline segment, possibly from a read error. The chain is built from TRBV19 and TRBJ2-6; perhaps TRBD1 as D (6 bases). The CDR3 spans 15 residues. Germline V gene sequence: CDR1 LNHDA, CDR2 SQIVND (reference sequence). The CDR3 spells CASRIQGSGANVLTF. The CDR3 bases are TGTGCTAGTAGGATACAGGGATCTGGGGCCAACGTCCTGACTTTC. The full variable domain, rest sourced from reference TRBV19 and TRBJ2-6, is DGGITQSPKYLFRKEGQNVTLSCEQNLNHDAMYWYRQDPGQGLRLIYYSQIVNDFQKGDIAEGYSVSREKKESFPLTVTSAQKNPTAFYLCASRIQGSGANVLTFGAGSRLTVL.